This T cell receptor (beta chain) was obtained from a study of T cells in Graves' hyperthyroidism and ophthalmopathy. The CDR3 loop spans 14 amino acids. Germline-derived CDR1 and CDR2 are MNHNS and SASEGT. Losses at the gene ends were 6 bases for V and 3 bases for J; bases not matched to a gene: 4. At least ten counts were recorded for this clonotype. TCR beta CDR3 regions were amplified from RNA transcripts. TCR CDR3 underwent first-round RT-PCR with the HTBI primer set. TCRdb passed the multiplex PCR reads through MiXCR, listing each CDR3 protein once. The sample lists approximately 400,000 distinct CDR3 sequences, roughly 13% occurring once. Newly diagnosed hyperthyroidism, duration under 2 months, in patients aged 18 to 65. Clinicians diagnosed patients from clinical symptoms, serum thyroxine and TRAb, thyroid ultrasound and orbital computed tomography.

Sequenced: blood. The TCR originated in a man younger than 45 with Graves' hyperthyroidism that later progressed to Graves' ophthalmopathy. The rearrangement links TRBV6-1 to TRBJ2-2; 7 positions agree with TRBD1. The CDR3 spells CASRQGLDTGELFF. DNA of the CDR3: TGTGCCAGCAGACAGGGGTTGGACACCGGGGAGCTGTTTTTT.